Listed below are T cell receptor beta chains from one sample, sequenced in a study of blood T cells in healthy people across ages. One entry per CDR3 protein results from TCRdb running MiXCR on the 5' RACE reads. Among about a million distinct CDR3 sequences listed, less than 45% were seen once. The sequenced material came from blood. The receptors shown here come from a man aged 18 to 29 in good health. Each CDR3 is given with its conserved first and last residue. The order of the fields is D gene, V gene, CDR3 length, J gene, clone size, CDR3 protein, CDR3 DNA. The D gene is left open where the match is weak. Size is omitted from some rows. Given values are once, few, many or a class for expanded clones.

-	TRBV10-3	13	TRBJ1-2	-	CAISESGGSGYTF	TGTGCCATCAGTGAATCAGGAGGGAGTGGCTACACCTTC
-	TRBV6-6	13	TRBJ2-1	few	CASSYTDFNEQFF	TGTGCCAGCAGCTATACCGACTTTAATGAGCAGTTCTTC
-	TRBV5-1	12	TRBJ2-5	many	CASSLFGETQYF	TGTGCCAGCAGCTTATTCGGGGAGACCCAGTACTTC
-	TRBV20-1	13	TRBJ1-2	-	CSARDLGMHGYTF	TGCAGTGCTAGAGATTTGGGGATGCATGGCTACACCTTC
-	TRBV24-1	14	TRBJ2-3	-	CATSAGRGSDTQYF	TGTGCCACCAGCGCGGGTAGGGGATCAGATACGCAGTATTTT
-	TRBV6-2/TRBV6-3	18	TRBJ1-1	-	CASSGPPPGGYENTEAFF	TGTGCCAGCAGCGGTCCTCCGCCGGGGGGTTATGAAAACACTGAAGCTTTCTTT
TRBD1	TRBV24-1	17	TRBJ2-1	-	CATSDSDTGGPLDEQFF	TGTGCCACCAGTGATTCAGATACAGGGGGGCCCCTGGATGAGCAGTTCTTC
-	TRBV4-3	15	TRBJ1-2	few	CASSQDNFGNYGYTF	TGCGCCAGCAGCCAAGATAACTTCGGTAACTATGGCTACACCTTC
-	TRBV12-3/TRBV12-4	13	TRBJ2-3	many	CASRVTSTDTQYF	TGTGCCAGCAGGGTTACTTCTACAGATACGCAGTATTTT
-	TRBV6-6	12	TRBJ2-1	few	CASGAGMNEQFF	TGTGCCAGCGGGGCAGGGATGAATGAGCAGTTCTTC
TRBD1	TRBV10-3	12	TRBJ1-1	-	CAIGGQDTEAFF	TGTGCCATCGGCGGACAGGACACTGAAGCTTTCTTT
TRBD1	TRBV20-1	16	TRBJ1-6	few	CSAREPGQRYNSPLHF	TGCAGTGCTAGAGAACCGGGACAGCGGTATAATTCACCCCTCCACTTT
TRBD1	TRBV3-1	15	TRBJ1-2	few	CASSPGQVTSYGYTF	TGTGCCAGCAGCCCGGGACAGGTTACCTCCTATGGCTACACCTTC
-	TRBV12-3/TRBV12-4	15	TRBJ2-2	-	CASSLRKSMAGELFF	TGTGCCAGCAGCCTCCGTAAAAGTATGGCCGGGGAGCTGTTTTTT
-	TRBV18	13	TRBJ2-1	few	CASSVSTGNEQFF	TGTGCCAGCTCCGTTTCGACTGGAAATGAGCAGTTCTTC
-	TRBV7-2	14	TRBJ1-2	-	CASSLGKGRIGYTF	TGTGCCAGCAGCTTAGGGAAGGGTCGAATTGGCTACACCTTC
-	TRBV5-1	14	TRBJ2-5	-	CASSFNGVSETQYF	TGCGCCAGCAGCTTCAACGGGGTGTCAGAGACCCAGTACTTC
-	TRBV4-3	14	TRBJ1-5	-	CASSQDASPGPQHF	TGCGCCAGCAGCCAAGATGCCAGCCCGGGGCCCCAGCATTTT
TRBD2	TRBV27	14	TRBJ2-5	-	CASSLGTSANEQYF	TGTGCCAGCAGTTTAGGGACTAGTGCCAATGAGCAGTACTTC
-	TRBV7-9	13	TRBJ1-2	-	CASSSRDTGGYTF	TGTGCCAGCAGCTCTCGGGATACTGGTGGCTACACCTTC
TRBD1	TRBV20-1	14	TRBJ2-5	-	CSARSGQGQETQYF	TGCAGTGCTAGATCAGGACAGGGCCAAGAGACCCAGTACTTC
-	TRBV6-5	11	TRBJ2-3	many	CASSNGDTQYF	TGTGCCAGCAGTAACGGGGATACGCAGTATTTT
TRBD1	TRBV7-9	13	TRBJ2-7	-	CASADRNSYEQYF	TGTGCCAGTGCGGACAGGAACTCCTACGAGCAGTACTTC
-	TRBV7-3	14	TRBJ2-1	-	CASSLRGTNNEQFF	TGTGCCAGCAGCTTAAGGGGCACAAACAATGAGCAGTTCTTC
-	TRBV3-1	17	TRBJ2-3	few	CASSPAWDFEDTDTQYF	TGTGCCAGCAGCCCCGCTTGGGACTTCGAAGACACAGATACGCAGTATTTT
-	TRBV20-1	13	TRBJ1-6	-	CSALSSYNSPLHF	TGCAGTGCTTTAAGCTCCTATAATTCACCCCTCCACTTT
-	TRBV9	13	TRBJ1-1	-	CASNTWDGTEAFF	TGTGCCAGCAACACTTGGGACGGGACCGAAGCTTTCTTT
-	TRBV7-9	15	TRBJ2-3	few	CASSPLLGLPDTQYF	TGTGCCAGCAGCCCTCTTCTGGGACTCCCAGATACGCAGTATTTT
TRBD2	TRBV20-1	15	TRBJ2-7	-	CSASGEREAADEQYF	TGCAGTGCCAGCGGGGAGCGGGAGGCCGCGGACGAGCAGTACTTC
TRBD1	TRBV7-6	13	TRBJ1-2	few	CASSSGQTHGYTF	TGTGCCAGCAGCTCGGGACAGACCCATGGCTACACCTTC
TRBD1	TRBV12-3/TRBV12-4	18	TRBJ2-1	few	CASSPGRYDRVGYNEQFF	TGTGCCAGCAGTCCAGGACGCTATGACAGGGTTGGCTACAATGAGCAGTTCTTC
TRBD1	TRBV7-9	17	TRBJ1-1	-	CASSSQGDKPSNTEAFF	TGTGCCAGCAGCTCACAGGGGGATAAGCCTAGTAACACTGAAGCTTTCTTT
-	TRBV10-3	15	TRBJ1-2	-	CAISESRQTAYGYTF	TGTGCCATCAGTGAGTCGCGGCAGACGGCCTATGGCTACACCTTC
-	TRBV12-3/TRBV12-4	15	TRBJ1-6	-	CASSLETGNLTPLHF	TGTGCCAGCAGTCTCGAAACAGGGAATCTAACACCCCTCCACTTT
-	TRBV7-9	13	TRBJ1-5	few	CASSRGMNQPQHF	TGTGCCAGCAGCCGGGGTATGAATCAGCCCCAGCATTTT
-	TRBV27	13	TRBJ2-7	-	CASSTTVSGEQYF	TGTGCCAGCAGTACCACAGTTTCGGGCGAGCAGTACTTC
-	TRBV29-1	12	TRBJ2-3	-	CSVKGADDTQYF	TGCAGCGTTAAAGGGGCGGACGATACGCAGTATTTT
TRBD1	TRBV7-9	15	TRBJ1-2	few	CASSSRQGDYYGYTF	TGTGCCAGCAGCTCGAGACAGGGCGACTACTATGGCTACACCTTC
-	TRBV20-1	10	TRBJ2-1	many	CSASPHEQFF	TGCAGTGCTAGTCCCCATGAGCAGTTCTTC
TRBD1	TRBV7-9	15	TRBJ1-2	-	CASSYRDRGDYGYTF	TGTGCCAGCAGCTATAGGGACAGGGGGGACTATGGCTACACCTTC
TRBD1	TRBV6-5	14	TRBJ1-6	once	CASRLTGGESPLHF	TGTGCCAGCAGGTTGACAGGGGGTGAGTCACCCCTCCACTTT
TRBD1	TRBV7-2	14	TRBJ1-4	-	CVSARTGWNEKLFF	TGTGTCAGCGCTCGGACAGGGTGGAATGAAAAACTGTTTTTT
-	TRBV27	13	TRBJ2-5	few	CASSLSGFETQYF	TGTGCCAGCAGTTTATCGGGGTTCGAGACCCAGTACTTC
TRBD1	TRBV28	13	TRBJ2-5	few	CASSTYRGETQYF	TGTGCCAGTTCGACCTACAGGGGGGAGACCCAGTACTTC
TRBD1	TRBV20-1	13	TRBJ2-1	-	CSARVQGAYEQFF	TGCAGTGCTAGAGTACAGGGGGCGTATGAGCAGTTCTTC
-	TRBV18	13	TRBJ1-5	once	CASSSRAEGPQHF	TGTGCCAGCTCATCCAGGGCCGAAGGTCCCCAGCATTTT
TRBD1	TRBV7-9	14	TRBJ1-6	-	CASSLYRGNSPLHF	TGTGCCAGCAGCTTATACAGGGGTAATTCACCCCTCCACTTT
TRBD2	TRBV4-3	18	TRBJ2-3	few	CASSQDRPGLAGTDTQYF	TGCGCCAGCAGCCAAGACCGCCCTGGACTAGCGGGCACAGATACGCAGTATTTT
-	TRBV20-1	11	TRBJ2-3	-	CSAKTGDTQYF	TGCAGTGCAAAAACCGGGGATACGCAGTATTTT
TRBD2	TRBV29-1	17	TRBJ2-1	-	CSVEGGRLAGEYNEQFF	TGCAGCGTTGAAGGGGGGAGACTAGCGGGGGAGTACAATGAGCAGTTCTTC
-	TRBV11-3	13	TRBJ2-1	-	CASSAGPGDEQFF	TGTGCCAGCAGTGCAGGACCGGGAGATGAGCAGTTCTTC
-	TRBV5-1	18	TRBJ2-4	-	CASSLAGRTRIAKNILYF	TGCGCCAGCAGCTTGGCCGGACGGACCAGAATAGCCAAAAACATTCTGTACTTC
TRBD1	TRBV5-1	14	TRBJ2-7	few	CASSRDREPYEQYF	TGCGCCAGCAGCCGGGACAGGGAACCCTACGAGCAGTACTTC
-	TRBV6-5	15	TRBJ1-5	-	CASRTDSYSNQPQHF	TGTGCCAGCAGAACGGACAGTTATAGCAATCAGCCCCAGCATTTT
TRBD1	TRBV29-1	12	TRBJ1-1	-	CSASTGSAEAFF	TGCAGCGCCTCGACAGGGTCGGCTGAAGCTTTCTTT
-	TRBV11-1	13	TRBJ1-2	-	CASSLDPRNGYTF	TGTGCCAGCAGCCTCGACCCGAGGAATGGCTACACCTTC
-	TRBV4-1	17	TRBJ1-3	-	CASSQDPGTLLENTIYF	TGCGCCAGCAGCCAAGATCCCGGGACGCTCCTGGAAAACACCATATATTTT